Below, 10 T cell receptor beta chains from the same sample are listed, as sequenced in a study of tumor-infiltrating lymphocytes in primary liver carcinoma. Starting material of about 0.45 ug total RNA yielded TCR beta cDNA via a constant-region primer. Slightly modified ARM-PCR served as the procedure for the TCR beta libraries. These libraries came from three rounds of nested multiplex PCR. Primers for the first two PCR rounds were TRBV1-TRBV30 forward primers and a C-beta reverse primer (approximately 9 cycles per round). MiXCR, run by TCRdb on the multiplex PCR reads, gives a single entry per CDR3 protein. The repertoire consists of about 190,000 distinct CDR3 sequences, with about 82% occurring once and the leading ten covering over 15%. Unsorted bulk tissue, about 17-33 mg of it, served as the source for co-extraction of RNA and DNA. Sequencing was carried out using tumor tissue from primary liver carcinoma. Every receptor here comes from a man between 35 and 55 years old with primary liver carcinoma and hepatitis B virus infection.

As to this clonotype: A junction end diverges from the germline sequence, so it may reflect a read error. The rearrangement links TRBV5-4 to TRBJ2-1; tentatively, D is TRBD1 (7 bases). Germline assignment: CDR1 SGHNT and CDR2 YYREEE (reference sequence). This CDR3 comprises 16 residues. CDR3 in amino acids: CASSPGGGGYVNERFF. The CDR3 coding sequence is TGTGCCAGCAGCCCCGGCGGAGGGGGCTACGTGAATGAGCGGTTTTTC.

On this clonotype: At one boundary the junction diverges from the germline segment, which might be a read error. The rearrangement uses TRBV12-3 or TRBV12-4 and TRBJ1-5; 9 bases agree with TRBD1. This CDR3 is built from 16 residues. The CDR3 nucleotides are TGTGACAGCAGTACAACTCCGGGACAGGGCAATCAGCCTCAGCATTTT. Translation gives CDSSTTPGQGNQPQHF.

The V gene is TRBV6-5, the J gene TRBJ1-2; D gene ambiguous. CDR1 and CDR2 (germline): MNHEY, SVGAGI. CDR3 length: 14 amino acids. Trimming took 9 bases from V and 8 from J, leaving 22 bases between them. CDR3 sequence reads: CARRPGMAESGYTF. CDR3 nucleotide sequence: TGTGCCAGGAGACCCGGGATGGCTGAGTCGGGCTACACCTTC.

As concerns this clonotype: A junction boundary mismatches the germline segment, possibly from a read error. This sequence joins TRBV28 and TRBJ1-2; 11 bases match TRBD1. CDR3 length equals 15 residues. Germline V CDR1 and CDR2: MDHEN, SYDVKM. CDR3 sequence (DNA): TGTGCCAGCAGTTCCGGACAGGGGGCTAGGTATAGCTACACCTTT. This sequence encodes CASSSGQGARYSYTF.

With regard to this clonotype: This may arise from a read error, as a much more abundant clone is one base away. The gene calls are TRBV28 and TRBJ2-5, with D perhaps TRBD2 (5 bases). In germline, CDR1 is MDHEN, CDR2 SYDVKM. The CDR3 consists of 14 residues. The CDR3 protein is CASRSGGVQETHYF. The CDR3 bases are TGTGCCAGCAGAAGCGGTGGGGTCCAAGAGACCCACTACTTC.

In regard to this clonotype: One end of the junction varies from germline; a read error may be responsible. The chain uses TRBV29-1 and TRBJ1-1; 8 nucleotides line up with TRBD1. This CDR3 spans 15 amino acids. Germline CDR1 reads SQVTM; CDR2 reads ANQGSEA. The CDR3 DNA sequence: TGCAGCGAGTCAGGGGGCTTGGGAATGAACATTGAAGCTTGCTTT. This sequence encodes CSESGGLGMNIEACF. The full variable domain, completed using reference TRBV29-1 and TRBJ1-1, is SAVISQKPSRDICQRGTSLTIQCQVDSQVTMMFWYRQQPGQSLTLIATANQGSEATYESGFVIDKFPISRPNLTFSTLTVSNMSPEDSSIYLCSESGGLGMNIEACFGQGTRLTVV.

A remark on this clonotype: A much more abundant neighbour one base away suggests this may be a read error. The rearrangement joins TRBV24-1 to TRBJ1-5; D gene uncertain. The CDR3 length is 16 residues. Germline loops: CDR1 KGHDR, CDR2 SFDVKD. Between the trimmed V and J ends, which lost 7 bases and 5 bases, there was a span of 20 bases. CDR3 coding DNA: TGTGCCACCAGAGACCCGGGTTCCCCGGAGGATCAGCCCCAGCATTTT. It yields the protein CATRDPGSPEDQPQHF.

With regard to this clonotype: The junction shows a germline mismatch at one end, possibly a read error. This rearrangement joins TRBV4-3 to TRBJ2-1; a possible D gene is TRBD1 (6 bases). From germline, CDR1 is LGHNA and CDR2 YSLEER. This CDR3 contains 18 residues. DNA of the CDR3: TGTGCCAGCGGCCAAGATTACTCCCAGGGGTTAACCTACGATGAGCAGTTCTTC. Encoded protein: CASGQDYSQGLTYDEQFF.

Many counts were recorded for this clonotype. This chain links TRBV5-6 with TRBJ2-5, with D maybe TRBD2 (6 bases). There are 14 residues in the CDR3. Deletions cut 0 bases from V and 4 bases from J, with 10 bases between. From germline, CDR1 is SGHDT and CDR2 YYEEEE. CDR3 coding DNA: TGTGCCAGCAGCTTGGGGGGGGTTAGAGAGACCCAGTACTTC. Translated: CASSLGGVRETQYF.

This clonotype showed up just once. The junction departs from germline at one end; a sequencing error may be responsible. The chain joins TRBV11-2 to TRBJ1-4; D remains ambiguous. This CDR3 contains 15 residues. Germline V gives CDR1 SGHAT, CDR2 FQNNGV. The CDR3 DNA reads as TGCGGCAGCAGCTTAGCGGCCGCCGTGAATGAAAAACTGTTTTTT. This gives the protein CGSSLAAAVNEKLFF.